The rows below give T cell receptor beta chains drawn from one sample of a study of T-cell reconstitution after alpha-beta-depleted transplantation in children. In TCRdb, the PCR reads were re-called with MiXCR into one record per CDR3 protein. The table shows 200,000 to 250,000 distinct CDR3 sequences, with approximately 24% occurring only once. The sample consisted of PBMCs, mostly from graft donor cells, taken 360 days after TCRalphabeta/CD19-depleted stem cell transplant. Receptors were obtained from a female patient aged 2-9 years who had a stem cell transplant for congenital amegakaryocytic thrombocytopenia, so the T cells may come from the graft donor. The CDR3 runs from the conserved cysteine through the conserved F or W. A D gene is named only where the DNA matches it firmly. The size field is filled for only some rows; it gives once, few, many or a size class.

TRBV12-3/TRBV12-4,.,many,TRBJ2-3,TGTGCCACCCGCCCTAGACTCGCCAGCACAGATACGCAGTATTTT,CATRPRLASTDTQYF
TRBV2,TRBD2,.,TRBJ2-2,TGTGCCACCAGGACTAGCGGGGGGGCACAAAACACCGGGGAGCTGTTTTTT,CATRTSGGAQNTGELFF
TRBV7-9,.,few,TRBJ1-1,TGTGCCAGCAGCTCCGGGGGCCAGAACACTGAAGCTTTCTTT,CASSSGGQNTEAFF
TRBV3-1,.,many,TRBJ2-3,TGTGCCAGCAGCCAGAGGGTAAATCCGGGAAGGTACACAGATACGCAGTATTTT,CASSQRVNPGRYTDTQYF
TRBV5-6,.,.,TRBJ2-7,TGTGCCAGCAGCCTCGGTGGTGGGGGAGATTACGAGCAGTACTTC,CASSLGGGGDYEQYF
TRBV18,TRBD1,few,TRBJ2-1,TGTGCCAGCTCACCGACCGACGACAGGGACAATGAGCAGTTCTTC,CASSPTDDRDNEQFF
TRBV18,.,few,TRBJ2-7,TGTGCCAGCTCACCTGGGACATTCTACGAGCAGTACTTC,CASSPGTFYEQYF
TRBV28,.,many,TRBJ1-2,TGTGCCAGCAGTTTAAACAGAGTGTCTGGCTACACCTTC,CASSLNRVSGYTF
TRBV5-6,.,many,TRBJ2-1,TGTGCCAGCAGCACTGGGACAATCAACCATGAGCAGTTCTTC,CASSTGTINHEQFF
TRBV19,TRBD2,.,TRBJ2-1,TGTGCCAGTAGTATCCTGGGACTAGCGGGGAGCCGCTCCTACAATGAGCAGTTCTTC,CASSILGLAGSRSYNEQFF
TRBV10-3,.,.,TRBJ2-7,TGTGCCGCCTCAACAATCCGGGTCGAGCAGTACTTC,CAASTIRVEQYF
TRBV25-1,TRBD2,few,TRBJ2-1,TGTGCCAGCAGTGCCATGGGTAGCGGGGGGACATCCTACAATGAGCAGTTCTTC,CASSAMGSGGTSYNEQFF
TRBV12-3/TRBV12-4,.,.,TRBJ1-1,TGTGCCAGCAGCGCTTGGGGGGCGGCTGAAGCTTTCTTT,CASSAWGAAEAFF
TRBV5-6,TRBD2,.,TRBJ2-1,TGTGCCAGCAGCTCCAGCGGGGAATACAATGAGCAGTTCTTC,CASSSSGEYNEQFF
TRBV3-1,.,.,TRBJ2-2,TGTGCCAGCAGCACCGGGACACACGGGGAGCTGTTTTTT,CASSTGTHGELFF
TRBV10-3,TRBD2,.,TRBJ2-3,TGTGCCATCAGCTCTTTTCGGACTAGCGGATTTGGAAGCACAGATACGCAGTATTTT,CAISSFRTSGFGSTDTQYF
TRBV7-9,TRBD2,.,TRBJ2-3,TGTGCCAGCAGCGCAACTAGCGGGAGGGCCACAGATACGCAGTATTTT,CASSATSGRATDTQYF
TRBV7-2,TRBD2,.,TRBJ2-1,TGTGCCAGCAGCTTAGACGGGAGGCGGGAGCAGTTCTTC,CASSLDGRREQFF
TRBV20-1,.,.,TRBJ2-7,TGCAGTGCTAGGCCGGGACTTCAGTCCTACGAGCAGTACTTC,CSARPGLQSYEQYF
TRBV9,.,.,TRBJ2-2,TGTGCCAGCAGCGTAAGTTTAAGGACGAACACCGGGGAGCTGTTTTTT,CASSVSLRTNTGELFF